The text below deals with one TCR beta chain. Libraries were prepared by immunoSEQ multiplex PCR; TCRdb keeps only in-frame clonotypes and omits some of them. The sample has about 150,000 clones, 90% seen once. The data belong to a study of cytomegalovirus exposure and HLA in healthy donors. Per germline, CDR1 MGHRA and CDR2 YSYEKL. Trimming removed 1 base from V and 1 base from J, with 9 bases in between. The CDR3 is made up of 15 amino acids. The chain uses TRBV4-1 and TRBJ2-3; D not resolved. This clonotype was obtained from a woman aged 30 to 39 in good health and CMV-seropositive. The sample comprised PBMCs. CDR3 residues: CASSQAQARTDTQYF. The CDR3 DNA reads as TGCGCCAGCAGCCAAGCCCAGGCCCGCACAGATACGCAGTATTTT.